The present TCR beta chain was sequenced within a study of blood T cell repertoires in COVID-19. The V and J ends lost 0 bases and 4 bases respectively, with 10 bases between them. CDR1 and CDR2 (germline): SGDLS, YYNGEE. The CDR3 is made up of 14 amino acids. Sequenced by immunoSEQ multiplex PCR; TCRdb stores in-frame clones only, minus some. Among around 340,000 clones listed, just over 85% were seen once. V gene TRBV9 combines with J gene TRBJ1-1; D gene unclear. Sequenced input: PBMCs or T cells enriched from blood (not recorded which). This TCR was sampled from a woman aged 40 to 50 with acute COVID-19. CDR3: CASSVGSVVTEAFF. CDR3 nucleotide sequence: TGTGCCAGCAGCGTAGGGTCGGTAGTCACTGAAGCTTTCTTT.